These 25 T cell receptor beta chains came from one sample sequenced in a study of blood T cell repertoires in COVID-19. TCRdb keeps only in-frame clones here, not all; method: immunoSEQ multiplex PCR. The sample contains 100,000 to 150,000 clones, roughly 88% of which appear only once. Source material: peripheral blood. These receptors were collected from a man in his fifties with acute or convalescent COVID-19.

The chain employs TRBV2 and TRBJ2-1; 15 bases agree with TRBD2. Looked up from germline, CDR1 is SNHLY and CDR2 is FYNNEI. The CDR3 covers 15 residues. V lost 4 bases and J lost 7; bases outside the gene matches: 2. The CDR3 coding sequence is TGTGCCAGCAGTGGGACTAGCGGGAGGGGAAATGAGCAGTTCTTC. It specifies CASSGTSGRGNEQFF.

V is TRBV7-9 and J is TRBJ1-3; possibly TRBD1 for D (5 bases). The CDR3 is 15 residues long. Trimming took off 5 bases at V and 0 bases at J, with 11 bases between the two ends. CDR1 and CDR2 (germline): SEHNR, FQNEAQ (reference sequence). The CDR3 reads CASSPDSSSGNTIYF. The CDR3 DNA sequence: TGTGCCAGCAGCCCAGACAGCAGCTCTGGAAACACCATATATTTT.

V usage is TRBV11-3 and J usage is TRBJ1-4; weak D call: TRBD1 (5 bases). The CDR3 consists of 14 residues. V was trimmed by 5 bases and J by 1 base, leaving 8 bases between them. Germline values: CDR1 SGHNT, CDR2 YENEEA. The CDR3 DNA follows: TGTGCCAGCAGCAAAAGGGGAACTAATGAAAAACTGTTTTTT. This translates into CASSKRGTNEKLFF.

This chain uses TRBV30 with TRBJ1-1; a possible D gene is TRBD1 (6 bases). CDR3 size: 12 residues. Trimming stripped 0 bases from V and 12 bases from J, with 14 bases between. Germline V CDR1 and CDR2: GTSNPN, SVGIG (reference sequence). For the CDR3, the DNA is TGTGCCTGGAGTGTACTTCAGGGGTGGCCTTTCTTT. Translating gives CAWSVLQGWPFF.

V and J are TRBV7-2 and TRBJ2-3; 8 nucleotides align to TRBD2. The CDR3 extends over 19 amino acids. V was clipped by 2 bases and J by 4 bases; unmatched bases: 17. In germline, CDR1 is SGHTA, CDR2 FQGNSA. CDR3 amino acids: CASSLRSSSGGGRADTQYF. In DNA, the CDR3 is TGTGCCAGCAGCTTACGGTCCAGTTCGGGAGGGGGTAGGGCAGATACGCAGTATTTT.

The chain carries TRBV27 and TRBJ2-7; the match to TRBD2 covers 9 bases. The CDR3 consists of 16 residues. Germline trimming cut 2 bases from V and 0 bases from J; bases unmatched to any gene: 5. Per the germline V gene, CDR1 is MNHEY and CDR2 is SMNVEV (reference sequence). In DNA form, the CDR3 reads TGTGCCAGCAGTTTAAGAGGTAGCGGGAGCTCCTACGAGCAGTACTTC. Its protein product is CASSLRGSGSSYEQYF.

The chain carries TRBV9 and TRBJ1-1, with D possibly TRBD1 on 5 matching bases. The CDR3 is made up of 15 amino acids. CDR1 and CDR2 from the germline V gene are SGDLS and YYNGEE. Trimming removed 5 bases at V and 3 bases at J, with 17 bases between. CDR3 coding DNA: TGTGCCAGCAGTCTTCGATCAGACAGTTACACTGAAGCTTTCTTT. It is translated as CASSLRSDSYTEAFF.

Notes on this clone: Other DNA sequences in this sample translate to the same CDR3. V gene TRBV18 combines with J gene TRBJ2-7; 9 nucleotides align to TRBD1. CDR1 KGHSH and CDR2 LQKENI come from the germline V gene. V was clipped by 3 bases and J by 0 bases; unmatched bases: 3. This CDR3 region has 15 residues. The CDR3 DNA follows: TGTGCCAGCTCACCGGGACAGGGCAGCTCCTACGAGCAGTACTTC. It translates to CASSPGQGSSYEQYF. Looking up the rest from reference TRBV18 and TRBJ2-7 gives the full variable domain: NAGVMQNPRHLVRRRGQEARLRCSPMKGHSHVYWYRQLPEEGLKFMVYLQKENIIDESGMPKERFSAEFPKEGPSILRIQQVVRGDSAAYFCASSPGQGSSYEQYFGPGTRLTVT.

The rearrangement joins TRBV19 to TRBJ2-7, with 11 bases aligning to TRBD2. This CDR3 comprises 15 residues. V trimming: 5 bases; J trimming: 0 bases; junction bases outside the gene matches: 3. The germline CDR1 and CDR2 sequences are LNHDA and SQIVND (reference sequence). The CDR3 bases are TGTGCCAGTAGTGTACTAGCGGGAGTCTCCTACGAGCAGTACTTC. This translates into CASSVLAGVSYEQYF.

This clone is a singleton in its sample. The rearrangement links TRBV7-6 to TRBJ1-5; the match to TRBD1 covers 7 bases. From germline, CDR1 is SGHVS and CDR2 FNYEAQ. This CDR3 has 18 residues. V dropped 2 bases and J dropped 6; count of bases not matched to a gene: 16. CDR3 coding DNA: TGTGCCAGCAGCTTAACCCCTCAGACAGGGAGTTCGGGTCAGCCCCAGCATTTT. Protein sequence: CASSLTPQTGSSGQPQHF.

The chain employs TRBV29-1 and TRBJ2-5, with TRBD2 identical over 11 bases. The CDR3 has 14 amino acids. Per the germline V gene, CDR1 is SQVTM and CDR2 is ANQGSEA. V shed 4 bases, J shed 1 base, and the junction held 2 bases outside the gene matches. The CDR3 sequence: CSVVTSGSQETQYF. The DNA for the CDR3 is TGCAGCGTTGTAACTAGCGGGAGCCAAGAGACCCAGTACTTC. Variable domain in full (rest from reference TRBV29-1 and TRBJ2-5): SAVISQKPSRDICQRGTSLTIQCQVDSQVTMMFWYRQQPGQSLTLIATANQGSEATYESGFVIDKFPISRPNLTFSTLTVSNMSPEDSSIYLCSVVTSGSQETQYFGPGTRLLVL.

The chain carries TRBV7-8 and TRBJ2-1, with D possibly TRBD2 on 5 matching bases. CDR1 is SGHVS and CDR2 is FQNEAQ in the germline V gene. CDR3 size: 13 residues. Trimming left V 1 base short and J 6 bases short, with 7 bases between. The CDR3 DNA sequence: TGTGCCAGCAGCTTAGGTCTAGCCAATGAGCAGTTCTTC. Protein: CASSLGLANEQFF.

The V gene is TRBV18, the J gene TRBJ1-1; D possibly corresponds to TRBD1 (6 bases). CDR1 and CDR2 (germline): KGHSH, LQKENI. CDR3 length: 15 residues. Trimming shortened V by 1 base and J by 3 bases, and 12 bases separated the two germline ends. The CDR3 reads CASSPLTGSDTEAFF. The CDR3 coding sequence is TGTGCCAGCTCACCACTTACAGGGAGTGACACTGAAGCTTTCTTT.

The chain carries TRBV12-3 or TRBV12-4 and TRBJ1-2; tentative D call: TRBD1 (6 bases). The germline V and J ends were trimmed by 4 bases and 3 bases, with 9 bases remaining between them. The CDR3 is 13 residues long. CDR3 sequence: CASSSQGYYGYTF. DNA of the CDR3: TGTGCCAGCAGTTCACAGGGCTACTATGGCTACACCTTC.

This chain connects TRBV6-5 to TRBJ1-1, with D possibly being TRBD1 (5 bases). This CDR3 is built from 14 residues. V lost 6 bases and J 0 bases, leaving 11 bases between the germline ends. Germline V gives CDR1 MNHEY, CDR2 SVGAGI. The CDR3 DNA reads TGTGCCAGCAGGGACATAAACATGAACACTGAAGCTTTCTTT. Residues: CASRDINMNTEAFF.

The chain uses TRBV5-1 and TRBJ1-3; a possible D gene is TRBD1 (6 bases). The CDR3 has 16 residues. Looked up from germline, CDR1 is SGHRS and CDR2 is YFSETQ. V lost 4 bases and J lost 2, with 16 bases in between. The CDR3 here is CASSAGYRDAGNTIYF. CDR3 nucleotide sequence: TGCGCCAGCAGCGCCGGATACAGGGATGCTGGAAACACCATATATTTT. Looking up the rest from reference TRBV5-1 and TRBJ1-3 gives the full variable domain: KAGVTQTPRYLIKTRGQQVTLSCSPISGHRSVSWYQQTPGQGLQFLFEYFSETQRNKGNFPGRFSGRQFSNSRSEMNVSTLELGDSALYLCASSAGYRDAGNTIYFGEGSWLTVV.

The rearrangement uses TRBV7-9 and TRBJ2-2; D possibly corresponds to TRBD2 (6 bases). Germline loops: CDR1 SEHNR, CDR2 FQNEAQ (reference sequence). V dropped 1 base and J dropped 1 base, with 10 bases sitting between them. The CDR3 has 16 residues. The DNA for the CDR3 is TGTGCCAGCAGCTTAGGGGCGGGGATGAACACCGGGGAGCTGTTTTTT. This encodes CASSLGAGMNTGELFF. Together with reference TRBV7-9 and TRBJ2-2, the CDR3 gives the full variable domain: DTGVSQNPRHKITKRGQNVTFRCDPISEHNRLYWYRQTLGQGPEFLTYFQNEAQLEKSRLLSDRFSAERPKGSFSTLEIQRTEQGDSAMYLCASSLGAGMNTGELFFGEGSRLTVL.

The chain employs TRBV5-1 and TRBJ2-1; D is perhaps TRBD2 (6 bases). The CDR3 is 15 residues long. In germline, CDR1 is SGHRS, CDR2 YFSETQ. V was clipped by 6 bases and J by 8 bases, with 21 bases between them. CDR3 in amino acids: CASTSGGANLDEQFF. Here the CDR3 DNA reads TGCGCCAGCACCTCAGGAGGGGCTAATCTCGATGAGCAGTTCTTC.

DNA of the CDR3: TGTGCCTGGCGGGGAGGGTCGACCCAGTACTTC. Translated, it gives CAWRGGSTQYF. This chain joins TRBV30 and TRBJ2-5; 7 nucleotides match TRBD2. CDR1 is GTSNPN, CDR2 SVGIG, per germline (reference sequence). The length of the CDR3 is 11 residues. V lost 5 bases, J lost 7 bases, and 4 bases stayed unmatched.

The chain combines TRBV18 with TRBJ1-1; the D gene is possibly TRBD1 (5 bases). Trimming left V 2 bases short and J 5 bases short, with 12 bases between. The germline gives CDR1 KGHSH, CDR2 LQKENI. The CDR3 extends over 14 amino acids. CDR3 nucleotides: TGTGCCAGCTCACCAGCGGCCAGGGATACTGAAGCTTTCTTT. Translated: CASSPAARDTEAFF. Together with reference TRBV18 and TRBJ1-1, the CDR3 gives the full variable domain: NAGVMQNPRHLVRRRGQEARLRCSPMKGHSHVYWYRQLPEEGLKFMVYLQKENIIDESGMPKERFSAEFPKEGPSILRIQQVVRGDSAAYFCASSPAARDTEAFFGQGTRLTVV.

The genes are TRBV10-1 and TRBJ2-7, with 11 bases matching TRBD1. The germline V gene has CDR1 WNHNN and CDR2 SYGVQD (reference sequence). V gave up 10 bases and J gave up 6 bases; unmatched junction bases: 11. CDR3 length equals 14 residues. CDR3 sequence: CATPGQGDECEQYF. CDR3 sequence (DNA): TGCGCCACCCCGGGACAGGGGGATGAGTGCGAGCAGTACTTC.

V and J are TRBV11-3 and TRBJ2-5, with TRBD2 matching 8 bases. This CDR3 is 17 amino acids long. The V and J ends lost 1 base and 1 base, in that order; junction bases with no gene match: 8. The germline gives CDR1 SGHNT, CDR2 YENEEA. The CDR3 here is CASSLGLAGMIQETQYF. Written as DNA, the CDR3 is TGTGCCAGCAGCTTAGGGCTAGCGGGTATGATCCAAGAGACCCAGTACTTC.

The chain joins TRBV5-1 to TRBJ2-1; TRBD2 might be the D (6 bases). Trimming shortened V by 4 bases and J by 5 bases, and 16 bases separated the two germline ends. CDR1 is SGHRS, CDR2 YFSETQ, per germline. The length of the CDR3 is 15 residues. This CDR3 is CASSPLTSHDNEQFF. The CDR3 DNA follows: TGCGCCAGCAGCCCCCTGACTAGTCACGACAATGAGCAGTTCTTC.

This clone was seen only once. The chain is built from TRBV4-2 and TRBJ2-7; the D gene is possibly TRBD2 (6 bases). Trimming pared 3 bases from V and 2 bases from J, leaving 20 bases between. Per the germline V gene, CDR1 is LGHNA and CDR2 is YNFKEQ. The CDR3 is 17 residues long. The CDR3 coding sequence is TGTGCCAGCAGCCAGGGACCTCCGGGACTTTATCCCTACGAGCAGTACTTC. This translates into CASSQGPPGLYPYEQYF.

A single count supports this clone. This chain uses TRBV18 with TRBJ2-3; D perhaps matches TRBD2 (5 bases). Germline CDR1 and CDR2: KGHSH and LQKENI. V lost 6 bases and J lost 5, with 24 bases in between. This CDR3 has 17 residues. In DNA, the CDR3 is TGTGCCAGCTCGTCAAAAGGACGCGCGGAGGCAGGAGATACGCAGTATTTT. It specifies CASSSKGRAEAGDTQYF.